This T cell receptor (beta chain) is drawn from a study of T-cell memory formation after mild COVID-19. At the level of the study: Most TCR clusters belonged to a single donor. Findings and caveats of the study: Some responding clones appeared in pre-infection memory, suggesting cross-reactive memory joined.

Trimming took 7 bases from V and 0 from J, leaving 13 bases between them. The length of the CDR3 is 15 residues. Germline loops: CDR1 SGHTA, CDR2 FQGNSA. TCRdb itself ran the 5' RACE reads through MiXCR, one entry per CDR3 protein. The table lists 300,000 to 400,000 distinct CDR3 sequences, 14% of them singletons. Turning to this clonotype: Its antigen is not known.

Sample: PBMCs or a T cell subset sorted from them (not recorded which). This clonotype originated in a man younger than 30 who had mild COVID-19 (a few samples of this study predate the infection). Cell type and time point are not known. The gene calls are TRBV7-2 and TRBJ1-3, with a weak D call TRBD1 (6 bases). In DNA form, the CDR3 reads TGTGCCAGCACCGGACAGAGTGACTCTGGAAACACCATATATTTT. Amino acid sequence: CASTGQSDSGNTIYF. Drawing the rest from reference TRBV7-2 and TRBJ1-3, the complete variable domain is GAGVSQSPSNKVTEKGKDVELRCDPISGHTALYWYRQSLGQGLEFLIYFQGNSAPDKSGLPSDRFSAERTGGSVSTLTIQRTQQEDSAVYLCASTGQSDSGNTIYFGEGSWLTVV.